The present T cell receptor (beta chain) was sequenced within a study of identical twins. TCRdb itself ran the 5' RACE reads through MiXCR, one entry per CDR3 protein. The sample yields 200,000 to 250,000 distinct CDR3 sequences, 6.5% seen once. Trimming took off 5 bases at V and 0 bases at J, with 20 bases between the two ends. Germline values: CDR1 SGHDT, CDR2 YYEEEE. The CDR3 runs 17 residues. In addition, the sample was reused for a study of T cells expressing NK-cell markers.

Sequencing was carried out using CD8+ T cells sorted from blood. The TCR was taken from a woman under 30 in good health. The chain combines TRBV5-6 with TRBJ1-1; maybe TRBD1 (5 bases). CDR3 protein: CASRPTPGRGMNTEAFF. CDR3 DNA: TGTGCCAGCAGACCTACGCCGGGAAGGGGCATGAACACTGAAGCTTTCTTT.